The clone carrying this T cell receptor (beta chain) turned up a few times. This sample is part of a study of identical twins. The CDR3 spans 14 residues. V lost 5 bases, J lost 4 bases, and 12 bases lay in between. CDR1 and CDR2 (germline): KGHSH, LQKENI. TCRdb fed the 5' RACE reads into MiXCR, producing one record per CDR3 protein. The sample consists of 1.5 million to 2 million distinct CDR3 sequences, less than 35% of them appearing once. V is TRBV18 and J is TRBJ2-1; a weak D match, TRBD2 (6 bases). The sample comprised cord blood. This receptor was identified in a newborn girl in good health. The CDR3 here is CASSAAAGYNEQFF. The CDR3 DNA sequence: TGTGCCAGCTCAGCGGCAGCGGGTTACAATGAGCAGTTCTTC.